The next 19 T cell receptor beta chains were all read from a single sample in a study of T cell responses to AZD1222 COVID-19 vaccine. Profiling relied on immunoSEQ multiplex PCR, and the TCRdb table lists in-frame clones only, not all of them. The sample contains about 100,000 clones, approximately 87% of which appear only once. Source: peripheral blood, taken on day 0 of MenACWY control vaccination. The receptor set was obtained from an adult in good health.

The rearrangement joins TRBV28 to TRBJ1-1; 9 bases line up with TRBD1. After removal of 5 bases from V and 4 bases from J, the junction contained 11 bases not matched to a gene. The CDR3 is 16 residues long. The germline gives CDR1 MDHEN, CDR2 SYDVKM. CDR3 sequence: CASSIPQGAGVTEAFF. CDR3 bases: TGTGCCAGCAGTATCCCACAGGGGGCGGGGGTCACTGAAGCTTTCTTT.

This rearrangement joins TRBV28 to TRBJ2-7; no definite D call. V lost 3 bases and J 3 bases, leaving 3 bases between the germline ends. CDR1 is MDHEN and CDR2 is SYDVKM in the germline V gene. CDR3 size: 11 residues. The CDR3 reads CASSFFYEQYF. DNA for the CDR3: TGTGCCAGCAGTTTTTTCTACGAGCAGTACTTC.

The rearrangement uses TRBV6-2 or TRBV6-3 and TRBJ1-5; tentatively, D is TRBD1 (6 bases). In germline, CDR1 is MNHEY, CDR2 SVGEGT. CDR3 size: 15 residues. Deletions cut 6 bases from V and 6 bases from J, with 18 bases between. CDR3 sequence: CASSTDRNVGQPQHF. As DNA, the CDR3 is TGTGCCAGCAGCACTGACAGGAATGTCGGTCAGCCCCAGCATTTT.

V and J are TRBV12-5 and TRBJ2-2; the D gene is possibly TRBD1 (6 bases). Germline V lookup: CDR1 LGHNT, CDR2 FRNRAP. Trimming took off 8 bases at V and 4 bases at J, with 11 bases between the two ends. The CDR3 runs to 13 residues. CDR3: CASSQQGTGELFF. CDR3 DNA: TGTGCTAGTTCCCAACAGGGCACCGGGGAGCTGTTTTTT.

The V and J genes are TRBV20-1 and TRBJ1-1; tentatively, D is TRBD1 (6 bases). Per the germline V gene, CDR1 is DFQATT and CDR2 is SNEGSKA (reference sequence). The CDR3 is made up of 11 amino acids. The V gene lost 3 bases and the J gene lost 8 bases, with 10 bases spanning the gap. The CDR3 nucleotides read TGCAGTGCTAGGACAGGACAAGAAGCTTTCTTT. Translated: CSARTGQEAFF.

The CDR3, as DNA: TGTGCCAGTAGTCCACAGGGCAAAAACATTCAGTACTTC. Protein: CASSPQGKNIQYF. The rearrangement links TRBV19 to TRBJ2-4, with D tentatively TRBD1 (6 bases). The germline V and J ends were trimmed by 5 bases and 3 bases, with 8 bases remaining between them. This CDR3 comprises 13 residues. Looked up from germline, CDR1 is LNHDA and CDR2 is SQIVND (reference sequence).

CDR3 in amino acids: CASSLNTEAFF. The CDR3 DNA sequence: TGTGCCAGTAGTCTCAACACTGAAGCTTTCTTT. V and J are TRBV19 and TRBJ1-1; D remains unclear. Germline assignment: CDR1 LNHDA and CDR2 SQIVND (reference sequence). V was clipped by 5 bases and J by 2 bases, with 3 bases between them. CDR3 length: 11 residues.

In this sample, this clone turned up a few times. The chain joins TRBV10-2 to TRBJ2-7, with a possible D match to TRBD1 (5 bases). V lost 6 bases and J lost 4, with 7 bases in between. From germline, CDR1 is WSHSY and CDR2 SAAADI. CDR3 length: 11 amino acids. The CDR3 region is CASSPGYEQYF. In DNA form, the CDR3 reads TGCGCCAGCAGCCCAGGGTACGAGCAGTACTTC.

V is TRBV5-4 and J is TRBJ2-3; TRBD2 agrees at 10 bases. The CDR3 is made up of 16 amino acids. The V gene's germline CDR1 is SGHNT and CDR2 YYREEE (reference sequence). Trimming at V came to 0 bases and at J to 1 base, leaving 2 bases not matched to a gene. The CDR3 nucleotides are TGTGCCAGCAGCTTGGGGGGGACTAGCGGCACAGATACGCAGTATTTT. Its protein product is CASSLGGTSGTDTQYF.

This clone was counted once. The chain couples TRBV5-1 to TRBJ2-7, with a weak D call TRBD2 (6 bases). The V gene lost 1 base and the J gene lost 6 bases, with 8 bases spanning the gap. The CDR3 totals 12 residues. Germline V gene data show CDR1 as SGHRS and CDR2 as YFSETQ. The CDR3 nucleotides are TGCGCCAGCAGCTTGTTGGGGGGCGAGCAGTACTTC. It yields the protein CASSLLGGEQYF.

The table lists this clone with a few counts. The chain couples TRBV15 to TRBJ1-5, with D unresolved. The germline gives CDR1 LNHNV, CDR2 YYDKDF (reference sequence). Trimming removed 0 bases from V and 3 bases from J, with 9 bases in between. The CDR3 totals 15 residues. The CDR3 nucleotides read TGTGCCACCAGCAGAGATTTACAGAACAATCAGCCCCAGCATTTT. Amino acid sequence: CATSRDLQNNQPQHF.

The chain links TRBV20-1 to TRBJ1-6; 8 bases agree with TRBD1. CDR1 DFQATT and CDR2 SNEGSKA come from the germline V gene (reference sequence). After removal of 3 bases from V and 7 bases from J, the junction contained 5 bases not matched to a gene. This CDR3 comprises 14 residues. CDR3 loop: CSASGQGQNSPLHF. CDR3 DNA sequence: TGCAGTGCTAGTGGACAGGGACAAAATTCACCCCTCCACTTT.

This clone occurred a few times. The gene calls are TRBV6-4 and TRBJ1-2; D not certain. Trimming cost V 2 bases and J 4 bases, with 8 bases left between them. The germline V gene encodes CDR1 MRHNA and CDR2 SNTAGT. The CDR3 runs to 13 residues. The CDR3 bases are TGTGCCAGCAGTGACGGCGGTAGCTATGGCTACACCTTC. This codes for CASSDGGSYGYTF.

The V call is TRBV21-1, the J call TRBJ1-3; the table's D call TRBD1 went unverified against the DNA. TRBV21-1 is given as a pseudogene. The CDR3 length is 13 residues. In nucleotides, the CDR3 is TGTGCCACGCCCGGGACAGGGGGAAACACCATATATTTT. Translated: CATPGTGGNTIYF.

V and J are TRBV7-8 and TRBJ1-2, with a tentative D call TRBD1 (6 bases). Trimming cost V 4 bases and J 3 bases, with 18 bases left between them. Germline V gene lookup returns CDR1 SGHVS and CDR2 FQNEAQ. This CDR3 has 16 residues. Here the CDR3 DNA reads TGTGCCAGCAGCTCCCTTTACGCGGGGGCGCACTATGGCTACACCTTC. It is translated as CASSSLYAGAHYGYTF.

The genes are TRBV5-1 and TRBJ2-3, with 7 bases aligning to TRBD2. Unmatched junction bases numbered 2, after V lost 7 bases and J lost 0 bases. Germline CDR1 reads SGHRS; CDR2 reads YFSETQ. The CDR3 is 13 amino acids. CDR3 sequence: CASGEGSTDTQYF. In nucleotides, the CDR3 is TGCGCCAGCGGGGAGGGGAGCACAGATACGCAGTATTTT.

This clone was observed a few times. The gene calls are TRBV5-1 and TRBJ1-1; 9 bases are a match to TRBD1. This CDR3 comprises 17 residues. Germline CDR1 reads SGHRS; CDR2 reads YFSETQ. V shed 2 bases, J shed 5 bases, and the junction held 13 bases outside the gene matches. CDR3 loop: CASSFGTGFGDRTEAFF. CDR3 in DNA: TGCGCCAGCAGCTTCGGGACAGGGTTTGGAGATAGGACTGAAGCTTTCTTT.

The chain joins TRBV28 to TRBJ2-5; tentative D call: TRBD2 (6 bases). V lost 3 bases and J lost 4, with 15 bases in between. Germline-derived CDR1 and CDR2 are MDHEN and SYDVKM. The CDR3 loop spans 15 amino acids. The CDR3 here is CASSFGSRGRETQYF. As DNA, the CDR3 is TGTGCCAGCAGTTTCGGGTCGCGGGGCAGAGAGACCCAGTACTTC.

The gene calls are TRBV2 and TRBJ1-2; TRBD1 might be the D (6 bases). Germline V CDR1 and CDR2: SNHLY, FYNNEI. Trimming shortened V by 6 bases and J by 3 bases, and 14 bases separated the two germline ends. This CDR3 region has 14 residues. In DNA form, the CDR3 reads TGTGCCAGCAGGGGTCCGGGGGCCGACTATGGCTACACCTTC. It is translated as CASRGPGADYGYTF.